The clone carrying this T cell receptor (beta chain) has a count of ten or more. This sample is drawn from a study of early T cells in non-severe SARS-CoV-2 infection. Study-wide context: Bulk RNA taken from unsorted whole blood was sequenced, leaving chains unpaired.

Individual cDNA molecules received unique molecular identifiers. Each CDR3 protein gets one entry after TCRdb re-called the 5' RACE reads with MiXCR. The sample consists of about 46,000 distinct CDR3 sequences, roughly a tenth of them appearing once. Germline V gene sequence: CDR1 SGHKS, CDR2 YYEKEE (reference sequence). V was cut by 6 bases and J by 6 bases, with 18 bases left in between. The CDR3 consists of 15 residues. The V gene is TRBV5-5, the J gene TRBJ1-4; no clear D. The TCR was taken from an adult who was a healthcare worker with PCR-confirmed SARS-CoV-2 infection or an uninfected control (not recorded which). The source was whole blood, collected at baseline. CDR3 amino acids: CASTLPGGGDEKLFF. Here the CDR3 DNA reads TGTGCCAGCACCTTACCGGGCGGCGGGGATGAAAAACTGTTTTTT.